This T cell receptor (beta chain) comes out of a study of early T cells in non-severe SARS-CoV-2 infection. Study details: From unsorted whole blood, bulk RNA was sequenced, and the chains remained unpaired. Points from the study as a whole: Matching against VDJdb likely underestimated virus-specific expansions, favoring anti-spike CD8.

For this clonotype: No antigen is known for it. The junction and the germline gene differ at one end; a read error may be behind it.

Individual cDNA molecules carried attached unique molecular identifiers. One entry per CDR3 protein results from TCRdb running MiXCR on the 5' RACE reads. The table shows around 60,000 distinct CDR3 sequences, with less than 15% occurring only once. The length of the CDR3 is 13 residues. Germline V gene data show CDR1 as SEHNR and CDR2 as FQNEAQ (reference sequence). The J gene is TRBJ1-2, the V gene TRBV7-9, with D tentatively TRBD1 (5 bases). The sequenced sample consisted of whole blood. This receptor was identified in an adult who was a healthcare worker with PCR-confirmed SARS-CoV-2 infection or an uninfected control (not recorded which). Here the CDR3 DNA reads TGTGCCAGCTCGCCCAGGGATAACTATTGCTACACCTTC. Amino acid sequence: CASSPRDNYCYTF.